Below, 14 T cell receptor beta chains from the same sample are listed, as sequenced in a study of CD8 T cells in Susac syndrome. When the RNA was reverse transcribed, random hexamers were used with an input of roughly 0.45 to 1 ug. TCRdb reprocessed the immunoSEQ multiplex PCR reads with MiXCR, giving one entry per CDR3 protein. The sample has some 120,000 distinct CDR3 sequences; about 95% are singletons. Specimen: CD8+ T cells from PBMCs. Every receptor here comes from a human donor with Susac syndrome.

The chain combines TRBV18 with TRBJ1-1; no clear D gene. This CDR3 region has 11 residues. The V end lost 4 bases, the J end lost 11 bases, and 11 bases lay between the germline ends. CDR1 and CDR2 (germline): KGHSH, LQKENI. The CDR3 region has the DNA TGTGCCAGCTCACTCGGGGTGGAGGCTTTCTTT. Its translation is CASSLGVEAFF. The full variable domain, its missing parts supplied by reference TRBV18 and TRBJ1-1, is NAGVMQNPRHLVRRRGQEARLRCSPMKGHSHVYWYRQLPEEGLKFMVYLQKENIIDESGMPKERFSAEFPKEGPSILRIQQVVRGDSAAYFCASSLGVEAFFGQGTRLTVV.

By proportion, this clonotype is medium-sized. One end of the junction does not line up with germline, which may come from a read error. The chain carries TRBV12-3 or TRBV12-4 and TRBJ1-1; D not resolved. The CDR3 totals 11 residues. The CDR3 reads CASSLGTEAFF. CDR3 DNA: TGTGCCAGCAGCTTAGGGACTGAAGCTTTCTTT.

The DNA for the CDR3 is TGTGCCAGCAGTTACGGGGCAGGGGGGCACGAGCAGTACTTC. Translating gives CASSYGAGGHEQYF. The chain combines TRBV6-5 with TRBJ2-7; tentatively, D is TRBD1 (7 bases). V shed 2 bases and J shed 5 bases, with 13 bases lying between them. The CDR3 spans 14 residues. Germline V gives CDR1 MNHEY, CDR2 SVGAGI.

The chain employs TRBV10-3 and TRBJ2-7; D is ambiguous. The germline V gene has CDR1 ENHRY and CDR2 SYGVKD. The CDR3 has 12 residues. V gave up 3 bases and J gave up 2 bases, with 5 bases separating them. The CDR3 nucleotides read TGTGCCATCAGTGAAAACACCTACGAGCAGTACTTC. Translation gives CAISENTYEQYF.

The rearrangement joins TRBV5-6 to TRBJ1-5, with 7 bases lining up with TRBD1. V shed 0 bases, J shed 6 bases, and the junction held 0 bases outside the gene matches. Per the germline V gene, CDR1 is SGHDT and CDR2 is YYEEEE. CDR3 length: 13 residues. As DNA, the CDR3 is TGTGCCAGCAGCTTGGGACAGGGTCAGCCCCAGCATTTT. Protein product: CASSLGQGQPQHF. The full variable domain, in which reference TRBV5-6 and TRBJ1-5 provide the parts outside the CDR3, is DAGVTQSPTHLIKTRGQQVTLRCSPKSGHDTVSWYQQALGQGPQFIFQYYEEEERQRGNFPDRFSGHQFPNYSSELNVNALLLGDSALYLCASSLGQGQPQHFGDGTRLSIL.

The gene calls are TRBV6-1 and TRBJ2-4; 14 nucleotides match TRBD2. The CDR3 is made up of 16 amino acids. Trimming removed 7 bases from V and 4 bases from J; junction bases left unmatched: 6. Germline V gene sequence: CDR1 MNHNS, CDR2 SASEGT. The CDR3 DNA is TGTGCCAGCACCCAGACTAGCGGGAGGGAAAAAAACATTCAGTACTTC. Translation: CASTQTSGREKNIQYF.

The chain links TRBV6-5 to TRBJ2-7, with D possibly TRBD2 on 6 matching bases. Germline V gives CDR1 MNHEY, CDR2 SVGAGI. CDR3 size: 14 residues. Deletions cut 2 bases from V and 5 bases from J, with 13 bases between. The CDR3 is CASSYREENDEQYF. The DNA of the CDR3 is TGTGCCAGCAGTTACAGGGAGGAAAACGACGAGCAGTACTTC.

The chain joins TRBV4-2 to TRBJ1-2; 7 bases agree with TRBD1. The CDR3 is 15 amino acids. Germline CDR1 is LGHNA and CDR2 is YNFKEQ. V shed 1 base, J shed 4 bases, and the junction held 6 bases outside the gene matches. Here the CDR3 DNA reads TGTGCCAGCAGCCAAGGAGGAGGGGGCGGCTATGGCTACACCTTC. Protein product: CASSQGGGGGYGYTF.

The count of this clonotype is one. The chain recombines TRBV12-3 or TRBV12-4 with TRBJ2-5; D not resolved. V lost 4 bases and J 4 bases, leaving 10 bases between the germline ends. This CDR3 contains 13 residues. As DNA, the CDR3 is TGTGCCAGCAGTTCCGATAGCTTAGAGACCCAGTACTTC. This gives the protein CASSSDSLETQYF.

This chain links TRBV5-4 with TRBJ1-6, with D unclear. The CDR3 extends over 15 amino acids. Looked up from germline, CDR1 is SGHNT and CDR2 is YYREEE (reference sequence). V lost 4 bases to trimming and J lost 4 bases, with 12 bases between them. The chain's CDR3 is CASSGEAEYNSPLHF. As DNA, the CDR3 is TGTGCCAGCAGCGGTGAGGCAGAATATAATTCACCCCTCCACTTT.

The rearrangement joins TRBV29-1 to TRBJ2-1; 7 positions agree with TRBD2. Germline assignment: CDR1 SQVTM and CDR2 ANQGSEA. This CDR3 is 14 amino acids long. After removal of 1 base from V and 4 bases from J, the junction contained 4 bases not matched to a gene. For the CDR3, the DNA is TGCAGCGTTGAAGCGGGGGAGGGGTACAATGAGCAGTTCTTC. Its protein is CSVEAGEGYNEQFF.

The J gene is TRBJ1-1, the V gene TRBV30; the D is unclear. The CDR3 covers 11 residues. Germline CDR1 GTSNPN, CDR2 SVGIG (reference sequence). Trimming pared 5 bases from V and 8 bases from J, leaving 12 bases between. CDR3 sequence reads: CAWSNGGEAFF. The CDR3 nucleotides are TGTGCCTGGTCTAATGGAGGCGAAGCTTTCTTT.

This clonotype was seen once. The gene calls are TRBV25-1 and TRBJ2-3, with 9 positions matching TRBD2. Germline CDR1 reads MGHDK; CDR2 reads SYGVNS. The ends lost 4 bases at V and 0 bases at J; junction bases unmatched: 8. This CDR3 region has 17 residues. CDR3 bases: TGTGCCAGCAGTGGGCTAGCGGGAACCCCTAGCACAGATACGCAGTATTTT. Amino acid sequence: CASSGLAGTPSTDTQYF.

V is TRBV12-3 or TRBV12-4 and J is TRBJ2-3; 12 bases match TRBD1. With 5 bases clipped from V and 2 bases from J, the junction kept 8 bases outside the gene matches. The CDR3 length is 17 residues. In nucleotides, the CDR3 is TGTGCCAGCAGTCCCCCGGGACAGGGGGCGGTCACAGATACGCAGTATTTT. Protein sequence: CASSPPGQGAVTDTQYF.